This TCR beta chain was captured in a study of blood T cell repertoires in COVID-19. The CDR3 runs 13 residues. With V trimmed by 5 bases and J by 4 bases, 4 bases remained unmatched. The V gene's germline CDR1 is LNHDA and CDR2 SQIVND (reference sequence). Some clones are missing from TCRdb's copy, which holds only in-frame ones; the method was immunoSEQ multiplex PCR. Here the sample spans 150,000 to 200,000 clones, about 90% being singletons. The sequencing input was PBMCs or T cells enriched from blood (not recorded which). The sequence was obtained from a woman younger than 30 who had recovered from COVID-19. The chain recombines TRBV19 with TRBJ1-2, with 7 positions matching TRBD1. For the CDR3, the DNA is TGTGCCAGTAGTGAACAGGGGTCCTATGGCTACACCTTC. Protein product: CASSEQGSYGYTF.